This TCR beta chain emerged from a study of blood T cells in healthy people across ages. This clonotype showed up just a few times. Then a second PCR, running about 6 to 12 cycles, was carried out with a sample-barcoded 5' primer and a J-beta primer mix. TCRdb redid the calling of the 5' RACE reads with MiXCR, one entry per CDR3 protein. The sample lists about 1.8 million distinct CDR3 sequences; around half were seen once. Germline CDR1 and CDR2: SEHNR and FQNEAQ (reference sequence). V lost 5 bases and J lost 4, with 15 bases in between. This CDR3 has 14 amino acids. The sequenced material came from blood. This rearrangement joins TRBV7-9 to TRBJ2-7, with D possibly being TRBD1 (5 bases). This TCR was sampled from a woman between 40 and 55 years old in good health. The CDR3 region is CASSPRQGRYEQYF. The CDR3 coding sequence is TGTGCCAGCAGCCCTAGGCAGGGAAGGTACGAGCAGTACTTC.